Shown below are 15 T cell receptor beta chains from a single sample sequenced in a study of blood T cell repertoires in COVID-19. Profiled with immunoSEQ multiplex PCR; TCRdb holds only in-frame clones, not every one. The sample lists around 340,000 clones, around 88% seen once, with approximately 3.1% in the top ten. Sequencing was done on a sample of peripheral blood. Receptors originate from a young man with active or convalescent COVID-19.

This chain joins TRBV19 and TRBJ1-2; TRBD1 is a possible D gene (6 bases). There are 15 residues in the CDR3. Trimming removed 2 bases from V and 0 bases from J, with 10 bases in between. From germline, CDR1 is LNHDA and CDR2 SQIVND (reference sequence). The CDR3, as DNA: TGTGCCAGTAGTATACAGACAGGACCTAACTATGGCTACACCTTC. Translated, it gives CASSIQTGPNYGYTF. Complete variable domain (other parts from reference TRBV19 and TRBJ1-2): DGGITQSPKYLFRKEGQNVTLSCEQNLNHDAMYWYRQDPGQGLRLIYYSQIVNDFQKGDIAEGYSVSREKKESFPLTVTSAQKNPTAFYLCASSIQTGPNYGYTFGSGTRLTVV.

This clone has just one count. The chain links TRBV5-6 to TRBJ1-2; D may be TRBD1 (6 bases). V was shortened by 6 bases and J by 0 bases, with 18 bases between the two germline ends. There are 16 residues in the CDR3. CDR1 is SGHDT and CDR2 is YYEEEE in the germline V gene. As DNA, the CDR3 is TGTGCCAGCACCCCGTCTCGGACAGTGACTAACTATGGCTACACCTTC. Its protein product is CASTPSRTVTNYGYTF.

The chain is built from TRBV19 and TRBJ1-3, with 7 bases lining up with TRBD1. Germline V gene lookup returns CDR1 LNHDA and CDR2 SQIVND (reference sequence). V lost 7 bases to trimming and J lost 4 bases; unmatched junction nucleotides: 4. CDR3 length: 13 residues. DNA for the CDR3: TGTGCCAGTAAGGGGACAGCAGGAAACACCATATATTTT. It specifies CASKGTAGNTIYF. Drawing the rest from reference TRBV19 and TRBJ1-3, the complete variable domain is DGGITQSPKYLFRKEGQNVTLSCEQNLNHDAMYWYRQDPGQGLRLIYYSQIVNDFQKGDIAEGYSVSREKKESFPLTVTSAQKNPTAFYLCASKGTAGNTIYFGEGSWLTVV.

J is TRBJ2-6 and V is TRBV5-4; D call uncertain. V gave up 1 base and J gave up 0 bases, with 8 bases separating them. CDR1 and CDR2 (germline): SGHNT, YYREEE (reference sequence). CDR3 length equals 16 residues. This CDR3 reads CASSLPGNSGANVLTF. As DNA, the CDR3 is TGTGCCAGCAGCTTGCCAGGAAACTCTGGGGCCAACGTCCTGACTTTC.

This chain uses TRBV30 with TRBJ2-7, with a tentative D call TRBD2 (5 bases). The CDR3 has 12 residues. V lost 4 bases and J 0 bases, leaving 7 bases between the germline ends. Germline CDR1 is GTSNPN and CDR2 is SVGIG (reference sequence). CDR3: CAWNGDSYEQYF. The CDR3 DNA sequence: TGTGCCTGGAACGGGGACTCCTACGAGCAGTACTTC.

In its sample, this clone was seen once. CDR3 loop: CASSQDRGFGYTF. CDR3 nucleotides: TGTGCCAGCAGCCAGGACAGGGGGTTTGGCTACACCTTC. V is TRBV14 and J is TRBJ1-2; 10 bases line up with TRBD1. J was trimmed by 7 bases and V by 3 bases; bases with no gene match: 2. CDR1 and CDR2 (germline): SGHDN, FVKESK. The CDR3 is 13 residues long.

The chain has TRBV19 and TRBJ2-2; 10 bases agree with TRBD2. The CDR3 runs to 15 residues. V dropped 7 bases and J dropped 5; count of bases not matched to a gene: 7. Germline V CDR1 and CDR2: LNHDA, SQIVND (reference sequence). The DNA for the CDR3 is TGTGCCAGTAACATTCCGGGACTAGCGACCGGGGAGCTGTTTTTT. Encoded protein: CASNIPGLATGELFF.

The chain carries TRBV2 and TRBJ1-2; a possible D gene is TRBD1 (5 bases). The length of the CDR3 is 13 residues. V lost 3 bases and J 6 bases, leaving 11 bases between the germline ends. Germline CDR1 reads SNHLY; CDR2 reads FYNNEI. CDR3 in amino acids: CASSDTGTNGYTF. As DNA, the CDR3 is TGTGCCAGCAGTGACACAGGCACCAATGGCTACACCTTC.

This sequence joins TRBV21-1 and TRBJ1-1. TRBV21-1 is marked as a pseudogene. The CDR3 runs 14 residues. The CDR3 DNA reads TGTGCCAGCAGCACTCCCAACCGGTTCACTGAAGCTTTCTTT. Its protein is CASSTPNRFTEAFF.

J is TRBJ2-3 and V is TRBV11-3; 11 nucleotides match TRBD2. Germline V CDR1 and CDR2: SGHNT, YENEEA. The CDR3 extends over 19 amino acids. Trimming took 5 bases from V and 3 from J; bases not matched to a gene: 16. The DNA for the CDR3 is TGTGCCAGCAGCCCAGAGGATCCTAGCGGGAGGCCGTGGACAGATACGCAGTATTTT. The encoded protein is CASSPEDPSGRPWTDTQYF.

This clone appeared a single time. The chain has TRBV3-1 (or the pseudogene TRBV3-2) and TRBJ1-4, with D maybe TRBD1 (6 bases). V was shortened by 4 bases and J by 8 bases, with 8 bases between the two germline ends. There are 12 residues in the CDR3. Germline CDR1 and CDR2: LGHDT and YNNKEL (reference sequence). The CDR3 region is CASSPRGEKLFF. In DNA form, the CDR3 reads TGTGCCAGCAGCCCAAGGGGGGAAAAACTGTTTTTT.

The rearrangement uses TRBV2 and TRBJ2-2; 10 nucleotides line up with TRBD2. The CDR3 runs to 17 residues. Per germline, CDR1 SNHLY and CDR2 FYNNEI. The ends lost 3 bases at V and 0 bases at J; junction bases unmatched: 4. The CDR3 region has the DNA TGTGCCAGCAGTGACTGGCTAGCGGGGGCGAACACCGGGGAGCTGTTTTTT. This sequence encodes CASSDWLAGANTGELFF.

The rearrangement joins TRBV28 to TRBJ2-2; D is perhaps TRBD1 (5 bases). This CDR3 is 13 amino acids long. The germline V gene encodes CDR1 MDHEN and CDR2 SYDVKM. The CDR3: CVSSGAYTGELFF. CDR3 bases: TGTGTGTCTTCTGGGGCGTACACCGGGGAGCTGTTTTTT.

This chain's CDR3 is CAISDTIVDTIYF. In DNA form, the CDR3 reads TGTGCCATCAGTGACACGATAGTGGACACCATATATTTT. This chain links TRBV10-3 with TRBJ1-3, with no clear D. Looked up from germline, CDR1 is ENHRY and CDR2 is SYGVKD. The ends were cut back, 3 bases at V and 8 bases at J, with 11 bases in the middle. The CDR3 extends over 13 amino acids.

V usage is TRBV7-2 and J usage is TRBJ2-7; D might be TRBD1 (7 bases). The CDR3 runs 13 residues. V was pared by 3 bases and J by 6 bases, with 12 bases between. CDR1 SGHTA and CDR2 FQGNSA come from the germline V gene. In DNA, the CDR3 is TGTGCCAGCAGCTTCAGGGGGGAGGCCGAGCAGTACTTC. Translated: CASSFRGEAEQYF.